This TCR beta chain is drawn from a study of blood T cell repertoires in COVID-19. Overall study context: The United States, Italy and Spain were the sources of the acute and convalescent COVID-19 samples. PBMCs, B-cell-depleted T cells, or T cells provided the cDNA or gDNA that made up the material.

As processed by the authors: Quantification of nucleated cells was approximated via reference gene primer amplification. The data were produced by immunoSEQ multiplex PCR, yet TCRdb's version contains in-frame clones alone and is incomplete. V, J and clone size are taken as reported in that table, and D and trimming were inferred from the DNA itself. The sample includes a few hundred thousand clones, 80% to 90% seen only once; the top ten take 0.95% to 1.5%. V lost 3 bases and J 8 bases, leaving 13 bases between the germline ends. The CDR3 loop spans 14 amino acids. Germline loops: CDR1 SEHNR, CDR2 FQNEAQ (reference sequence).

The chain couples TRBV7-9 to TRBJ1-4; D is uncertain. The sequence was collected from a woman aged 45-60 years with acute or convalescent COVID-19. The sequencing sample was made of peripheral blood. CDR3 sequence: CASSFGGIGEKLFF. The CDR3 bases are TGTGCCAGCAGCTTCGGCGGTATCGGGGAAAAACTGTTTTTT.